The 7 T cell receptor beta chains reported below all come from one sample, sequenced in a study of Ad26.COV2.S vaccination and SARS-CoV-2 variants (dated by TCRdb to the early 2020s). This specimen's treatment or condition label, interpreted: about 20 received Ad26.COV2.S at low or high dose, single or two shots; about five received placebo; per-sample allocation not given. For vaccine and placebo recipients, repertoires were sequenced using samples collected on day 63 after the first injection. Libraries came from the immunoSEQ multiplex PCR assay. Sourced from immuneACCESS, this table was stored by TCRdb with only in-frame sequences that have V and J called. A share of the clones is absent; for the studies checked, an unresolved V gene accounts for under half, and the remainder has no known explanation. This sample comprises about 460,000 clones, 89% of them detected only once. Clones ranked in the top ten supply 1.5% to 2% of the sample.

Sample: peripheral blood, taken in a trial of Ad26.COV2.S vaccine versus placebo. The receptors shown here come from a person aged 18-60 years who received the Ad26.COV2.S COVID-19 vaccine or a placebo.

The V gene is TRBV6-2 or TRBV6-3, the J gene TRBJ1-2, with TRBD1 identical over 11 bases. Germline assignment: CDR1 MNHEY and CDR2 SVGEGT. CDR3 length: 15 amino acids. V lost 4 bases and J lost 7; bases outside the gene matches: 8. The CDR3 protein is CASSFAGQGASGYTF. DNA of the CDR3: TGTGCCAGCAGTTTCGCTGGACAGGGGGCGTCTGGCTACACCTTC.

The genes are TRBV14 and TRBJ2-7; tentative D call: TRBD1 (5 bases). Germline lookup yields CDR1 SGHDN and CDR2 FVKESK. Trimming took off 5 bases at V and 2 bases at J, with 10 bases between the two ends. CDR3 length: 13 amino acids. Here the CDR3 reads CASSGAVTYEQYF. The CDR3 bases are TGTGCCAGCAGCGGGGCGGTTACCTACGAGCAGTACTTC.

The CDR3 sequence: CASSPGAGFLSTDTQYF. The CDR3 region has the DNA TGTGCCAGCAGCCCTGGAGCGGGATTCCTTAGCACAGATACGCAGTATTTT. The chain is built from TRBV7-2 and TRBJ2-3, with 7 bases matching TRBD2. Germline CDR1 reads SGHTA; CDR2 reads FQGNSA. The CDR3 sequence is 17 residues long. Trimming cost V 5 bases and J 0 bases; bases outside gene matches: 11.

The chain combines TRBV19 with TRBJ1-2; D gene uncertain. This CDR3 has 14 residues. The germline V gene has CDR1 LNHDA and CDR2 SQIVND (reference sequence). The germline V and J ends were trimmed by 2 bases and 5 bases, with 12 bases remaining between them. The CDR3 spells CASSIPFGGYGYTF. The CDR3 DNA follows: TGTGCCAGTAGTATACCCTTCGGTGGGTATGGCTACACCTTC.

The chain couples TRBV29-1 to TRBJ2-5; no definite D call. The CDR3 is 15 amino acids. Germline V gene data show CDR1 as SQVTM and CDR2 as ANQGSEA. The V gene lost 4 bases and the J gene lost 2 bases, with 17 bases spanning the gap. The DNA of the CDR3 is TGCAGCGTTGGTCTGCCTCGACGTGGGCAAGAGACCCAGTACTTC. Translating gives CSVGLPRRGQETQYF.

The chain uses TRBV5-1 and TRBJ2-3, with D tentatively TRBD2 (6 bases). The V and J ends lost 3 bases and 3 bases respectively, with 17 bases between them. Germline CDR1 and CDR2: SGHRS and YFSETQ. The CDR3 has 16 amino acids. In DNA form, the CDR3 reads TGCGCCAGCAGCTGGGGACGTGGCCTAGCGACAGATACGCAGTATTTT. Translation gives CASSWGRGLATDTQYF.

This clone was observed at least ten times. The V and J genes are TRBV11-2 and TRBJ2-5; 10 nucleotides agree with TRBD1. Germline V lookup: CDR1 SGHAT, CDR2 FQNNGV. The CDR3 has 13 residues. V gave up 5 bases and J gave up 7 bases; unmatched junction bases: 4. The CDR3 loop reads CASSDRGHGTQYF. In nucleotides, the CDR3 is TGTGCCAGCAGCGACAGGGGGCATGGGACCCAGTACTTC.